One and the same sample provided the 19 T cell receptor beta chains below, sequenced in a study of T-cell memory formation after mild COVID-19. TCRdb passed the 5' RACE reads through MiXCR, listing each CDR3 protein once. The sample lists more than 150,000 distinct CDR3 sequences, around 10% seen once, with 3.5% to 4% in the top ten. The sequenced material came from PBMCs or a T cell subset sorted from them (not recorded which). The receptors here all came from a man aged 18 to 30 who had mild COVID-19 (a few samples of this study predate the infection). Cell type and time point are not known.

This clonotype occurred a few times. J is TRBJ1-1 and V is TRBV2; D call uncertain. The V end was cut by 11 bases, the J end by 0 bases, with 19 bases between. The CDR3 is 15 residues long. The V gene's germline CDR1 is SNHLY and CDR2 FYNNEI. CDR3 sequence reads: CAGSSSPEMNTEAFF. CDR3 bases: TGTGCCGGATCCTCAAGCCCAGAGATGAACACTGAAGCTTTCTTT. Full variable domain (outside the CDR3, taken from reference TRBV2 and TRBJ1-1): EPEVTQTPSHQVTQMGQEVILRCVPISNHLYFYWYRQILGQKVEFLVSFYNNEISEKSEIFDDQFSVERPDGSNFTLKIRSTKLEDSAMYFCAGSSSPEMNTEAFFGQGTRLTVV.

In its sample, this clonotype was seen a few times. This chain uses TRBV20-1 with TRBJ2-1, with D hard to call. This CDR3 region has 17 residues. V was trimmed by 4 bases and J by 0 bases, leaving 19 bases between them. In germline, CDR1 is DFQATT, CDR2 SNEGSKA (reference sequence). In DNA form, the CDR3 reads TGCAGTGCTACGCCTATTTCTCTGGTTAGCTCCTACAATGAGCAGTTCTTC. Amino acids: CSATPISLVSSYNEQFF.

The chain couples TRBV4-2 to TRBJ1-1, with 7 bases that match TRBD1. Germline CDR1 is LGHNA and CDR2 is YNFKEQ. Trimming took 8 bases from V and 5 from J; bases not matched to a gene: 14. CDR3 length: 15 amino acids. CDR3 amino acids: CASGRTQGVWTEAFF. CDR3 nucleotides: TGTGCCAGCGGACGGACCCAGGGGGTTTGGACTGAAGCTTTCTTT.

This clonotype has a handful of counts. The chain links TRBV3-1 to TRBJ1-2; no reliable D call. V gave up 4 bases and J gave up 6 bases, with 12 bases separating them. The CDR3 runs 13 residues. Germline V gives CDR1 LGHDT, CDR2 YNNKEL (reference sequence). The DNA of the CDR3 is TGTGCCAGCAGCCCTGACCCTTTACATGGCTACACCTTC. This encodes CASSPDPLHGYTF.

The rearrangement joins TRBV5-1 to TRBJ2-7; D is possibly TRBD2 (5 bases). The CDR3 length is 14 residues. Germline V gives CDR1 SGHRS, CDR2 YFSETQ. V lost 4 bases and J 2 bases, leaving 13 bases between the germline ends. The chain's CDR3 is CASSRETTAYEQYF. As DNA, the CDR3 is TGCGCCAGCAGCAGAGAGACTACCGCCTACGAGCAGTACTTC.

The V and J genes are TRBV29-1 and TRBJ1-2; D not certain. Between the trimmed V and J ends, which lost 6 bases and 8 bases, there was a span of 16 bases. This CDR3 is 12 amino acids long. CDR1 SQVTM and CDR2 ANQGSEA come from the germline V gene. The CDR3 bases are TGCAGCGTATCCGGAGGGCTATGGGGCTACACCTTC. Its protein product is CSVSGGLWGYTF.

The genes are TRBV30 and TRBJ2-5, with TRBD1 matching over 7 bases. The CDR3 covers 14 residues. CDR1 is GTSNPN, CDR2 SVGIG, per germline (reference sequence). With 2 bases clipped from V and 5 bases from J, the junction kept 8 bases outside the gene matches. The CDR3 coding sequence is TGTGCCTGGAGTCCCCGGACAGGTGCCGAGACCCAGTACTTC. Translation gives CAWSPRTGAETQYF.

The chain employs TRBV4-1 and TRBJ1-1; tentative D call: TRBD1 (6 bases). The germline gives CDR1 MGHRA, CDR2 YSYEKL. Deletions cut 3 bases from V and 1 base from J, with 12 bases between. The CDR3 sequence is 15 residues long. CDR3 coding DNA: TGCGCCAGCAGCCAGTACCTAGGGGGGAACACTGAAGCTTTCTTT. Amino acids: CASSQYLGGNTEAFF.

This clonotype occurred a few times. This chain joins TRBV11-2 and TRBJ1-3, with no clear D. CDR3 size: 14 residues. Germline-derived CDR1 and CDR2 are SGHAT and FQNNGV. V was cut by 5 bases and J by 4 bases, with 12 bases left in between. The CDR3: CASSTGPAGNTIYF. CDR3 sequence (DNA): TGTGCCAGCAGCACCGGGCCCGCAGGAAACACCATATATTTT.

The chain joins TRBV5-6 to TRBJ1-1; D unresolved. Trimming removed 5 bases at V and 0 bases at J, with 8 bases between. The CDR3 spans 13 residues. The V gene's germline CDR1 is SGHDT and CDR2 YYEEEE. The CDR3 DNA is TGTGCCAGCAGAATTCGAGTGAACACTGAAGCTTTCTTT. Translation gives CASRIRVNTEAFF.

This clonotype came up a few times. The CDR3 is CASSPGTGRSEAFF. CDR3 DNA sequence: TGTGCCAGCAGCCCCGGGACAGGGAGAAGTGAAGCTTTCTTT. The J gene is TRBJ1-1, the V gene TRBV12-3 or TRBV12-4, with 9 bases identical to TRBD1. V lost 6 bases, J lost 7 bases, and 9 bases stayed unmatched. This CDR3 has 14 amino acids.

This clonotype was recorded at least ten times. The V gene is TRBV20-1, the J gene TRBJ2-1; 9 bases line up with TRBD2. Germline V gene lookup returns CDR1 DFQATT and CDR2 SNEGSKA (reference sequence). This CDR3 has 16 amino acids. V trimming: 6 bases; J trimming: 0 bases; junction bases outside the gene matches: 9. The CDR3 sequence is CSARLADGASYNEQFF. DNA of the CDR3: TGCAGTGCCAGACTAGCGGACGGGGCCTCCTACAATGAGCAGTTCTTC.

This clonotype has more than one count but fewer than ten. The chain carries TRBV11-2 and TRBJ2-1; D perhaps matches TRBD2 (7 bases). The CDR3 is made up of 17 amino acids. Germline V gives CDR1 SGHAT, CDR2 FQNNGV. V shed 1 base and J shed 3 bases, with 16 bases lying between them. CDR3 in amino acids: CASSLVGGARYYNEQFF. CDR3 in DNA: TGTGCCAGCAGCTTAGTGGGGGGGGCCAGGTACTACAATGAGCAGTTCTTC.

The chain couples TRBV12-3 or TRBV12-4 to TRBJ2-3; 9 bases are shared with TRBD1. The CDR3 has 14 residues. V was clipped by 5 bases and J by 4 bases; unmatched bases: 4. Written as DNA, the CDR3 is TGTGCCAGCAGTCGCCGACAGGGGGCAGATACGCAGTATTTT. It translates to CASSRRQGADTQYF.

This clonotype was seen at least ten times. The chain carries TRBV7-9 and TRBJ2-1; weak D call: TRBD2 (7 bases). Trimming left V 5 bases short and J 0 bases short, with 14 bases between. This CDR3 contains 16 residues. Per germline, CDR1 SEHNR and CDR2 FQNEAQ (reference sequence). The chain's CDR3 is CASSTWGGASYNEQFF. The DNA for the CDR3 is TGTGCCAGCAGCACTTGGGGGGGGGCCTCCTACAATGAGCAGTTCTTC.

This clonotype was observed a few times. This chain connects TRBV28 to TRBJ1-2; TRBD1 might be the D (6 bases). Germline V gene sequence: CDR1 MDHEN, CDR2 SYDVKM. This CDR3 is 15 amino acids long. Trimming took off 6 bases at V and 3 bases at J, with 17 bases between the two ends. DNA of the CDR3: TGTGCCAGCAGCTCCCACGCCAGGGGAGACTATGGCTACACCTTC. Translating gives CASSSHARGDYGYTF.

This clonotype was found a few times. The chain is built from TRBV28 and TRBJ2-7; a possible D gene is TRBD2 (6 bases). The V end lost 3 bases, the J end lost 2 bases, and 14 bases lay between the germline ends. The CDR3 loop spans 15 amino acids. Germline CDR1 MDHEN, CDR2 SYDVKM. CDR3 sequence: CASSLGGADPYEQYV. The CDR3 coding sequence is TGTGCCAGCAGTTTGGGCGGGGCCGATCCCTACGAGCAGTACGTC.

This clonotype appeared many times. The chain has TRBV6-1 and TRBJ2-4; the D is unclear. Per germline, CDR1 MNHNS and CDR2 SASEGT. This CDR3 has 14 amino acids. V was shortened by 3 bases and J by 1 base, with 7 bases between the two germline ends. The CDR3 DNA sequence: TGTGCCAGCAGTGAGAGGTACGCCAAAAACATTCAGTACTTC. It specifies CASSERYAKNIQYF.

The rearrangement joins TRBV4-3 to TRBJ2-7; D remains ambiguous. CDR1 and CDR2 from the germline V gene are LGHNA and YSLEER. The CDR3 runs 15 residues. V lost 1 base and J 4 bases, leaving 14 bases between the germline ends. CDR3 coding DNA: TGCGCCAGCAGCCAAGCTTCAGGCATATCTTACGAGCAGTACTTC. As protein: CASSQASGISYEQYF.